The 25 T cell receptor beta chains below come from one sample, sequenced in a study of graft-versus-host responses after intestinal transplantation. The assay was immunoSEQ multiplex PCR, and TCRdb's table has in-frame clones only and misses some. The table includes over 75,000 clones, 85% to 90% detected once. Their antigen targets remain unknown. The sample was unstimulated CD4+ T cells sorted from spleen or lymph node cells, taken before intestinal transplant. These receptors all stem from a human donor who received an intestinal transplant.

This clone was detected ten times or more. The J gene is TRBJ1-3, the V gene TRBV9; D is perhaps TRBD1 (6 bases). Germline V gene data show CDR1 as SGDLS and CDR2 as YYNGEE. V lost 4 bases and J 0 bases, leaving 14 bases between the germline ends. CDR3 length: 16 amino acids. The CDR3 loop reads CASSPHDRTSGNTIYF. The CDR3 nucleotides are TGTGCCAGCAGCCCTCATGACAGGACCTCTGGAAACACCATATATTTT.

This chain's CDR3 is CASSVGLAATQYF. In DNA, the CDR3 is TGTGCCAGCAGCGTAGGTCTAGCGGCTACGCAGTATTTT. The chain links TRBV9 to TRBJ2-3, with 7 bases that match TRBD2. The germline CDR1 and CDR2 sequences are SGDLS and YYNGEE. With 0 bases clipped from V and 8 bases from J, the junction kept 3 bases outside the gene matches. This CDR3 has 13 amino acids.

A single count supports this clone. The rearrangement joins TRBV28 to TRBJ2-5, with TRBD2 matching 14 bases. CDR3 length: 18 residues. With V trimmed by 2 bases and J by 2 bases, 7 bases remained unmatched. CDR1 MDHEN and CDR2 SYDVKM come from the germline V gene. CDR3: CASSLGTSGGGGQETQYF. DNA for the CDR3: TGTGCCAGCAGTTTAGGGACTAGCGGGGGCGGGGGGCAAGAGACCCAGTACTTC.

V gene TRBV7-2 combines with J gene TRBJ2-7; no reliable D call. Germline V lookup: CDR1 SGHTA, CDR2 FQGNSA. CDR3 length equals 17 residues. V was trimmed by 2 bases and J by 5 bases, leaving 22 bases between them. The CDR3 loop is CASSLLYSALTDNEQYF. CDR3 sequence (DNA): TGTGCCAGCAGCTTACTTTATTCGGCTTTAACTGACAACGAGCAGTACTTC.

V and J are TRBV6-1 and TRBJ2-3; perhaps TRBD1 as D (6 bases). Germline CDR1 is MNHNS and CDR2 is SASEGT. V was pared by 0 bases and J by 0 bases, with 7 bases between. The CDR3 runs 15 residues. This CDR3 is CASSEAQGSTDTQYF. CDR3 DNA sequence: TGTGCCAGCAGTGAAGCGCAGGGGAGCACAGATACGCAGTATTTT.

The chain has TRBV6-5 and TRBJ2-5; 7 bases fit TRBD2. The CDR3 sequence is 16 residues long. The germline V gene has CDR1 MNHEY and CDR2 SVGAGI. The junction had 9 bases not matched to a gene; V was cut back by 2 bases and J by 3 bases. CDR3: CASSYRFASGKETQYF. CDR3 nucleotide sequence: TGTGCCAGCAGTTACCGTTTTGCTAGCGGTAAAGAGACCCAGTACTTC.

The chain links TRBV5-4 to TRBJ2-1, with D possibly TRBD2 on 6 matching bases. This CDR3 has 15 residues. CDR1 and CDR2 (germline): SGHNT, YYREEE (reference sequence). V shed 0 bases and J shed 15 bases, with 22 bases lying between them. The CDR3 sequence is CASSLGGREAPQGFF. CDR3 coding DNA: TGTGCCAGCAGCTTGGGGGGCAGGGAGGCTCCTCAGGGGTTCTTC.

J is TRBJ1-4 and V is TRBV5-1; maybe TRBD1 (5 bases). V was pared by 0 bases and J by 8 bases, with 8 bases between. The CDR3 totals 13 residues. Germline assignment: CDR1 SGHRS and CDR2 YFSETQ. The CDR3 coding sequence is TGCGCCAGCAGCTTGGAGGGGAGGGAAAAACTGTTTTTT. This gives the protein CASSLEGREKLFF.

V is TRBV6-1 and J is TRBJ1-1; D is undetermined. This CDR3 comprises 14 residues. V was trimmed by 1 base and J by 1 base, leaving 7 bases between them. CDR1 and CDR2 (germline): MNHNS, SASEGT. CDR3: CASSEGPQNTEAFF. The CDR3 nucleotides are TGTGCCAGCAGTGAAGGGCCTCAGAACACTGAAGCTTTCTTT.

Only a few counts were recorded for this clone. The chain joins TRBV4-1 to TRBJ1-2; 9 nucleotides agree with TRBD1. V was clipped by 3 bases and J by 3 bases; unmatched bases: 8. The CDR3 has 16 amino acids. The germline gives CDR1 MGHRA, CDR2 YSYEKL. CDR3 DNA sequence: TGCGCCAGCAGCCACCCTACAGGGGGCGCCCACTATGGCTACACCTTC. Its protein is CASSHPTGGAHYGYTF.

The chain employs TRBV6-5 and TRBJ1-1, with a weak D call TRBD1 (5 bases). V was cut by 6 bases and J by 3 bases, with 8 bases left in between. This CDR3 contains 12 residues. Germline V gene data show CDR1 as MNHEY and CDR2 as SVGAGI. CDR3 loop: CASRVGDTEAFF. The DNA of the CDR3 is TGTGCCAGCAGAGTAGGGGACACTGAAGCTTTCTTT.

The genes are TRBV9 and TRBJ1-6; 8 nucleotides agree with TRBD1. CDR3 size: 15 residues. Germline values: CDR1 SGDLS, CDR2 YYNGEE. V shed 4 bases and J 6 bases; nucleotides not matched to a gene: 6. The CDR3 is CASSTRQGRNSPLHF. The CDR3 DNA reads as TGTGCCAGCAGCACCAGACAGGGGCGTAATTCACCCCTCCACTTT.

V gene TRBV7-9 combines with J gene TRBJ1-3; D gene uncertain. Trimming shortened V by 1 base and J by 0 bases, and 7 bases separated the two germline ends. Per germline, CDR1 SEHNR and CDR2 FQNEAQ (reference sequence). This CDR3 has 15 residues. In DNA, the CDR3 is TGTGCCAGCAGCTTAGGAGGCAGCTCTGGAAACACCATATATTTT. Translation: CASSLGGSSGNTIYF.

DNA for the CDR3: TGTGCCAGCTCAAACGTCGGAGTTCTCACAGATACGCAGTATTTT. It encodes CASSNVGVLTDTQYF. This sequence joins TRBV18 and TRBJ2-3; no firm D call. There are 15 residues in the CDR3. The V end lost 5 bases, the J end lost 2 bases, and 14 bases lay between the germline ends. Germline V gene sequence: CDR1 KGHSH, CDR2 LQKENI.

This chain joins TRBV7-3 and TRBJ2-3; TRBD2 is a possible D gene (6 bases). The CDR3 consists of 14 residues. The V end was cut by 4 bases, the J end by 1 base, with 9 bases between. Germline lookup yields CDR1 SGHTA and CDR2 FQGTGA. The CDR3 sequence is CASSSGLGTDTQYF. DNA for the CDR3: TGTGCCAGCAGCTCGGGACTTGGCACAGATACGCAGTATTTT.

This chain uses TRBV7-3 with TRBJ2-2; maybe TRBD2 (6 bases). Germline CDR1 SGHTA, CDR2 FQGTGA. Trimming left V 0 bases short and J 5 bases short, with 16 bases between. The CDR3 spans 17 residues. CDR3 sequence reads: CASSLTPSEGSTGELFF. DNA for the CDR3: TGTGCCAGCAGCTTAACGCCCTCGGAGGGGTCGACCGGGGAGCTGTTTTTT.

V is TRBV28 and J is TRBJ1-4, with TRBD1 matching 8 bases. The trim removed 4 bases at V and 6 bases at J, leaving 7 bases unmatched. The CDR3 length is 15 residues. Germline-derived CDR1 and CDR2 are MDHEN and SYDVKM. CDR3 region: CASSSSGTGYEKLFF. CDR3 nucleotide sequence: TGTGCCAGCAGTTCCTCCGGGACAGGCTATGAAAAACTGTTTTTT.

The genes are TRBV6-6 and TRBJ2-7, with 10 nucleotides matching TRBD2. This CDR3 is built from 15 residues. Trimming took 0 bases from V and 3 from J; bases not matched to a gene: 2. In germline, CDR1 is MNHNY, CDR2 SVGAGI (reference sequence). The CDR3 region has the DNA TGTGCCAGCAGTTACTCTAGCGGGAGGAGCTACGAGCAGTACTTC. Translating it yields CASSYSSGRSYEQYF.

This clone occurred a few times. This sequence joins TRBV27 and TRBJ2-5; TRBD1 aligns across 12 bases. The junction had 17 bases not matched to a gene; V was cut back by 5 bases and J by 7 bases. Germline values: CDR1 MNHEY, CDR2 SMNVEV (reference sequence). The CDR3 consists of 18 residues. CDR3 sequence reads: CASSPRSASGQGARTQYF. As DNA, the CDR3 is TGTGCCAGCAGTCCTCGATCAGCCTCGGGACAGGGGGCGCGGACCCAGTACTTC.

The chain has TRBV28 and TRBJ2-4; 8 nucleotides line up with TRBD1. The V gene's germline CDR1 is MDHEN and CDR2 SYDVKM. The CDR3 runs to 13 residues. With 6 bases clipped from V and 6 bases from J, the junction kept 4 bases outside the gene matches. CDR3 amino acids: CASRAGQGNIQYF. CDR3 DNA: TGTGCCAGCAGGGCCGGACAGGGAAACATTCAGTACTTC.

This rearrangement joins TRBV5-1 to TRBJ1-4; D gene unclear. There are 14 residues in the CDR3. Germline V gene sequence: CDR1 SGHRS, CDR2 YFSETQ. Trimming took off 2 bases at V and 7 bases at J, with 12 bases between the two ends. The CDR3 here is CASSFGSTGEKLFF. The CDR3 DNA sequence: TGCGCCAGCAGCTTCGGGTCCACGGGTGAAAAACTGTTTTTT.

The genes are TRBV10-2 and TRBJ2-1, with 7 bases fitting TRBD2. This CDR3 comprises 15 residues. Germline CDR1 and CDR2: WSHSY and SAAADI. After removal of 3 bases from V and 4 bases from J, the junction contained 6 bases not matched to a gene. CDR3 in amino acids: CASSDQAGIYNEQFF. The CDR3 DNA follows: TGCGCCAGCAGTGATCAAGCGGGAATTTACAATGAGCAGTTCTTC.

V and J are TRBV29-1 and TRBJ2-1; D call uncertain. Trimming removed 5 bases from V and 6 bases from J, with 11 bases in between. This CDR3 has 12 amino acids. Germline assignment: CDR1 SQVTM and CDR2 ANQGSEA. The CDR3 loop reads CSVLSISNEQFF. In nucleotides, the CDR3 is TGCAGCGTTTTGAGCATAAGCAATGAGCAGTTCTTC.

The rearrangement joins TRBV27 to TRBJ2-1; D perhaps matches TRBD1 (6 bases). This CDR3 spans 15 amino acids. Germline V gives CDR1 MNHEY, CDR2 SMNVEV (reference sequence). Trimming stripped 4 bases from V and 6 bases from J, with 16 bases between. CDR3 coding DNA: TGTGCCAGCAGTTATATTGAGCCCAGGGGCAATGAGCAGTTCTTC. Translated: CASSYIEPRGNEQFF.

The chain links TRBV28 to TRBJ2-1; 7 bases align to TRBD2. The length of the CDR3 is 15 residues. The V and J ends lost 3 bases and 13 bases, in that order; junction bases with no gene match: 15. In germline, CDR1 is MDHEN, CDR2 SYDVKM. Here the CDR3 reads CASSFKSLAGQDQFF. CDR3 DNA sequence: TGTGCCAGCAGTTTTAAAAGTTTAGCGGGCCAAGACCAGTTCTTC.